Described below is a single T cell receptor (beta chain) sequence and its context. Its antigen remains unidentified. These data are taken from a study of early T cells in non-severe SARS-CoV-2 infection. As for the study in general: Bulk RNA from unsorted whole blood was sequenced; chains were unpaired. Points from the study as a whole: In VDJdb matching, anti-spike CD8 responses were favored while private and CD4 specificities went missing.

There are 18 residues in the CDR3. Unmatched junction bases numbered 10, after V lost 4 bases and J lost 1 base. Germline values: CDR1 SGHTA, CDR2 FQGNSA. Individual cDNA molecules received unique molecular identifiers. TCRdb processed the 5' RACE reads anew with MiXCR; each CDR3 protein has one entry. The profile covers some 87,000 distinct CDR3 sequences, with about 13% appearing a single time and 0.95% to 1.3% taken by the ten largest. Sequenced input: whole blood. This rearrangement joins TRBV7-2 to TRBJ2-3; 11 bases align to TRBD2. The TCR comes from an adult who was a healthcare worker with PCR-confirmed SARS-CoV-2 infection or an uninfected control (not recorded which). The CDR3: CASSSRLAGTGGTDTQYF. The CDR3 nucleotides read TGTGCCAGCAGCTCCAGACTAGCGGGAACAGGGGGCACAGATACGCAGTATTTT. The variable domain in full, with the rest retrieved from reference TRBV7-2 and TRBJ2-3, is GAGVSQSPSNKVTEKGKDVELRCDPISGHTALYWYRQSLGQGLEFLIYFQGNSAPDKSGLPSDRFSAERTGGSVSTLTIQRTQQEDSAVYLCASSSRLAGTGGTDTQYFGPGTRLTVL.